This T cell receptor (beta chain) was observed in a study of T cell responses to AZD1222 COVID-19 vaccine. Study observations and caveats: Along spike, vaccine-associated CD4 TCRs were found throughout, with dominance at 160-218 and 743-854. Females made up more of the donors, who were largely white British, and clonal diversity may have come out too low. In all cases, repertoires were sampled only after the peak T cell response.

Points on this clone: Its antigen is not known.

Assay used: immunoSEQ multiplex PCR; TCRdb lists only in-frame clones, some missing. The top ten clones hold around 1.2% of a sample with about 150,000 clones, roughly 92% of them seen once. Second-dose intervals near 4 or 12 weeks were combined. Looked up from germline, CDR1 is SGHRS and CDR2 is YFSETQ. J gave up 4 bases and V 5 bases, and 9 bases lay outside the gene matches. The CDR3 consists of 15 residues. The rearrangement uses TRBV5-1 and TRBJ2-7; 10 bases line up with TRBD1. The origin of this receptor is an adult who received the AZD1222 COVID-19 vaccine. The source was peripheral blood, collected 28 days after the second AZD1222 dose. Written as DNA, the CDR3 is TGCGCCAGCAGACTGTATGGGGACAGGGGATACGAGCAGTACTTC. This codes for CASRLYGDRGYEQYF. Drawing the rest from reference TRBV5-1 and TRBJ2-7, the complete variable domain is KAGVTQTPRYLIKTRGQQVTLSCSPISGHRSVSWYQQTPGQGLQFLFEYFSETQRNKGNFPGRFSGRQFSNSRSEMNVSTLELGDSALYLCASRLYGDRGYEQYFGPGTRLTVT.